These 30 T cell receptor beta chains were all obtained from the same sample, sequenced in a study of T cell responses to AZD1222 COVID-19 vaccine. TCRdb's copy holds only in-frame clones and misses some; the assay was immunoSEQ multiplex PCR. The table lists around 160,000 clones, more than 75% of them singletons. The input for sequencing was peripheral blood, taken on day 0 of MenACWY control vaccination. These TCRs come from an adult in good health.

This sequence joins TRBV10-1 and TRBJ1-1, with 11 bases matching TRBD1. With 10 bases clipped from V and 4 bases from J, the junction kept 8 bases outside the gene matches. Germline lookup yields CDR1 WNHNN and CDR2 SYGVQD (reference sequence). CDR3 length: 14 amino acids. CDR3 residues: CATLDRGHSTEAFF. DNA for the CDR3: TGCGCCACCCTGGACAGGGGGCACAGCACTGAAGCTTTCTTT.

This clone was seen more than once but under ten times. The chain joins TRBV18 to TRBJ2-7, with 8 bases identical to TRBD1. The CDR3 sequence is 14 residues long. Trimming at V came to 5 bases and at J to 6 bases, leaving 9 bases not matched to a gene. Germline assignment: CDR1 KGHSH and CDR2 LQKENI. CDR3 in DNA: TGTGCCAGCTCATCCAGGGGGCCCAAACGCGAGCAGTACTTC. It yields the protein CASSSRGPKREQYF. Variable domain in full (rest from reference TRBV18 and TRBJ2-7): NAGVMQNPRHLVRRRGQEARLRCSPMKGHSHVYWYRQLPEEGLKFMVYLQKENIIDESGMPKERFSAEFPKEGPSILRIQQVVRGDSAAYFCASSSRGPKREQYFGPGTRLTVT.

The rearrangement links TRBV19 to TRBJ1-4, with D uncertain. Germline-derived CDR1 and CDR2 are LNHDA and SQIVND (reference sequence). The CDR3 has 15 residues. V dropped 3 bases and J dropped 6 bases, with 14 bases sitting between them. CDR3 residues: CASSIWVTGDEKLFF. In DNA form, the CDR3 reads TGTGCCAGTAGTATCTGGGTGACCGGGGATGAAAAACTGTTTTTT.

The rearrangement joins TRBV7-9 to TRBJ1-1; TRBD1 agrees at 8 bases. The CDR3 has 16 amino acids. Germline V CDR1 and CDR2: SEHNR, FQNEAQ (reference sequence). Trimming at V came to 3 bases and at J to 1 base, leaving 7 bases not matched to a gene. CDR3 amino acids: CASSFKQGDRNTEAFF. The CDR3 bases are TGTGCCAGCAGCTTTAAACAGGGGGATAGGAACACTGAAGCTTTCTTT.

The rearrangement uses TRBV6-4 and TRBJ2-2, with TRBD2 as a possible D gene (5 bases). Germline loops: CDR1 MRHNA, CDR2 SNTAGT. V was clipped by 10 bases and J by 6 bases, with 15 bases between them. The CDR3 has 13 amino acids. The CDR3 loop is CAIPGWQPGELFF. CDR3 in DNA: TGTGCCATCCCGGGGTGGCAACCCGGGGAGCTGTTTTTT.

A note on this clone: The sample contains more than one DNA sequence encoding this CDR3. The genes are TRBV27 and TRBJ2-7; 8 bases align to TRBD2. There are 14 residues in the CDR3. Unmatched junction bases numbered 1, after V lost 3 bases and J lost 0 bases. The V gene's germline CDR1 is MNHEY and CDR2 SMNVEV (reference sequence). The CDR3 protein is CASSLRGDSYEQYF. The DNA of the CDR3 is TGTGCCAGCAGTTTGCGGGGGGACTCCTACGAGCAGTACTTC.

The rearrangement uses TRBV4-1 and TRBJ1-1, with D possibly matching TRBD1 (5 bases). The ends were cut back, 0 bases at V and 0 bases at J, with 11 bases in the middle. The CDR3 is made up of 16 amino acids. Germline CDR1 reads MGHRA; CDR2 reads YSYEKL. The DNA for the CDR3 is TGCGCCAGCAGCCAAGATCCAGGGCTAATGAACACTGAAGCTTTCTTT. This encodes CASSQDPGLMNTEAFF.

CDR3 loop: CASSQAQGPTHF. The CDR3 nucleotides are TGTGCCAGCAGCCAAGCACAGGGCCCCACGCATTTT. The chain has TRBV3-1 (or the pseudogene TRBV3-2) and TRBJ1-5, with a tentative D call TRBD1 (6 bases). V lost 1 base and J lost 15, with 13 bases in between. Germline V gene data show CDR1 as LGHDT and CDR2 as YNNKEL (reference sequence). The CDR3 is 12 amino acids.

The chain joins TRBV3-1 (or the pseudogene TRBV3-2) to TRBJ2-1; D is unresolved. Germline CDR1 LGHDT, CDR2 YNNKEL (reference sequence). The CDR3 consists of 12 residues. Trimming stripped 4 bases from V and 10 bases from J, with 11 bases between. For the CDR3, the DNA is TGTGCCAGCAGCCCAAGAGTTGGAGAGCAGTTCTTC. Protein product: CASSPRVGEQFF.

V and J are TRBV5-5 and TRBJ2-7, with D perhaps matching TRBD2 (7 bases). The ends were cut back, 2 bases at V and 2 bases at J, with 11 bases in the middle. This CDR3 comprises 14 residues. Germline lookup yields CDR1 SGHKS and CDR2 YYEKEE (reference sequence). CDR3 region: CASSFTGGTYEQYF. The CDR3 nucleotides are TGTGCCAGCAGCTTTACGGGGGGCACCTACGAGCAGTACTTC.

In DNA form, the CDR3 reads TGTGCCAGCAGCTTAGCGCTTGGTCAAGGCTACACCTTC. It codes for CASSLALGQGYTF. The chain joins TRBV7-2 to TRBJ1-2; D unclear. Germline V gene data show CDR1 as SGHTA and CDR2 as FQGNSA. Trimming stripped 0 bases from V and 8 bases from J, with 10 bases between. The CDR3 has 13 amino acids.

V gene TRBV2 combines with J gene TRBJ2-3, with 8 bases matching TRBD2. Germline loops: CDR1 SNHLY, CDR2 FYNNEI. CDR3 length: 14 amino acids. With 4 bases clipped from V and 6 bases from J, the junction kept 6 bases outside the gene matches. The CDR3 region is CASSAGLVGDTQYF. CDR3 nucleotides: TGTGCCAGCAGTGCGGGACTAGTCGGGGATACGCAGTATTTT.

The chain uses TRBV11-2 and TRBJ1-2; D call uncertain. The CDR3 contains 16 residues. V lost 4 bases and J lost 0, with 15 bases in between. Germline V lookup: CDR1 SGHAT, CDR2 FQNNGV. The CDR3 coding sequence is TGTGCCAGCAGCTCGTCTCTGACACCGACTAACTATGGCTACACCTTC. It yields the protein CASSSSLTPTNYGYTF.

This rearrangement joins TRBV30 to TRBJ1-5; D not resolved. The CDR3 has 14 residues. Germline-derived CDR1 and CDR2 are GTSNPN and SVGIG (reference sequence). With 0 bases removed from V and 0 bases from J, the gap between germline ends came to 6 bases. As DNA, the CDR3 is TGTGCCTGGAGTGTACGCGATAGCAATCAGCCCCAGCATTTT. It encodes CAWSVRDSNQPQHF.

The genes are TRBV3-1 (or the pseudogene TRBV3-2) and TRBJ2-3, with D unresolved. From germline, CDR1 is LGHDT and CDR2 YNNKEL (reference sequence). V lost 2 bases to trimming and J lost 0 bases, with 9 bases between them. This CDR3 comprises 15 residues. The CDR3 spells CASSQSVVSTDTQYF. In DNA, the CDR3 is TGTGCCAGCAGCCAATCGGTGGTTAGCACAGATACGCAGTATTTT.

This sequence joins TRBV10-1 and TRBJ2-3, with unresolved D. V was pared by 3 bases and J by 3 bases, with 16 bases between. Germline-derived CDR1 and CDR2 are WNHNN and SYGVQD (reference sequence). This CDR3 has 16 amino acids. The CDR3 region has the DNA TGCGCCAGCAGTGAAGGACGAAACGGTATTACAGATACGCAGTATTTT. Translation: CASSEGRNGITDTQYF.

The chain has TRBV9 and TRBJ2-2; perhaps D is TRBD1 or TRBD2 (6 bases each). The CDR3 length is 16 residues. Germline lookup yields CDR1 SGDLS and CDR2 YYNGEE. V lost 4 bases to trimming and J lost 6 bases, with 19 bases between them. This chain's CDR3 is CASSPTEGVRAGELFF. Written as DNA, the CDR3 is TGTGCCAGCAGCCCAACGGAGGGGGTCCGGGCCGGGGAGCTGTTTTTT.

As DNA, the CDR3 is TGCGCCAGCAGCTTCACCTCACTAGCGCAGACCTACAATGAGCAGTTCTTC. Its protein is CASSFTSLAQTYNEQFF. The chain is built from TRBV5-1 and TRBJ2-1; 7 bases agree with TRBD2. The CDR3 length is 17 residues. V was clipped by 2 bases and J by 2 bases; unmatched bases: 10. Looked up from germline, CDR1 is SGHRS and CDR2 is YFSETQ. The full variable domain, completed using reference TRBV5-1 and TRBJ2-1, is KAGVTQTPRYLIKTRGQQVTLSCSPISGHRSVSWYQQTPGQGLQFLFEYFSETQRNKGNFPGRFSGRQFSNSRSEMNVSTLELGDSALYLCASSFTSLAQTYNEQFFGPGTRLTVL.

The rearrangement links TRBV5-1 to TRBJ2-2; TRBD1 matches 8 bases. CDR1 and CDR2 from the germline V gene are SGHRS and YFSETQ. This CDR3 spans 14 amino acids. V dropped 3 bases and J dropped 6; count of bases not matched to a gene: 4. The CDR3: CASSWGTGPGELFF. The CDR3 nucleotides read TGCGCCAGCAGCTGGGGGACAGGTCCCGGGGAGCTGTTTTTT.

This sequence joins TRBV5-4 and TRBJ2-1, with a weak D call TRBD1 (6 bases). The germline V gene encodes CDR1 SGHNT and CDR2 YYREEE (reference sequence). Trimming left V 6 bases short and J 0 bases short, with 16 bases between. The CDR3 spans 16 residues. The CDR3 DNA sequence: TGTGCCAGCAAAATAGGGGGAAAAGGCTCCTACAATGAGCAGTTCTTC. It specifies CASKIGGKGSYNEQFF.

The chain links TRBV3-1 (or the pseudogene TRBV3-2) to TRBJ1-5, with no clear D. This CDR3 comprises 14 residues. With 4 bases removed from V and 0 bases from J, the gap between germline ends came to 7 bases. Germline CDR1 and CDR2: LGHDT and YNNKEL (reference sequence). DNA for the CDR3: TGTGCCAGCAGCCTCGGGAATAGCAATCAGCCCCAGCATTTT. It yields the protein CASSLGNSNQPQHF.

This clone showed up just a few times. The chain couples TRBV6-5 to TRBJ2-3; D perhaps matches TRBD1 (6 bases). Trimming pared 6 bases from V and 3 bases from J, leaving 16 bases between. Per germline, CDR1 MNHEY and CDR2 SVGAGI. The CDR3 has 15 residues. CDR3 amino acids: CASRHRDMGTDTQYF. For the CDR3, the DNA is TGTGCCAGCAGGCACAGGGATATGGGGACAGATACGCAGTATTTT.

This chain uses TRBV24-1 with TRBJ1-1; perhaps TRBD1 as D (6 bases). V was pared by 0 bases and J by 11 bases, with 15 bases between. This CDR3 has 14 amino acids. CDR1 and CDR2 (germline): KGHDR, SFDVKD. The CDR3 DNA sequence: TGTGCCACCAGTGATTTGGCGGACGCGCAGGGGGCTTTCTTT. As protein: CATSDLADAQGAFF.

This clone was observed many times. This chain connects TRBV12-3 or TRBV12-4 to TRBJ2-7; D is perhaps TRBD1 or TRBD2 (6 bases each). The CDR3 spans 13 residues. V was clipped by 5 bases and J by 6 bases, with 14 bases between them. The CDR3 bases are TGTGCCAGCAGTCAGAGGGGGGTTGGCGAGCAGTACGTC. It codes for CASSQRGVGEQYV.

The sample holds a few counts of this clone. The chain couples TRBV27 to TRBJ1-1; the match to TRBD1 covers 9 bases. The CDR3 is 15 amino acids. The V segment lost 3 bases and the J segment 1 base; nucleotides outside the gene matches: 3. Germline CDR1 reads MNHEY; CDR2 reads SMNVEV (reference sequence). In DNA, the CDR3 is TGTGCCAGCAGTTTGGGGACAGGGACGAACACTGAAGCTTTCTTT. Protein product: CASSLGTGTNTEAFF.

This chain uses TRBV19 with TRBJ1-5; D is undetermined. The V end lost 7 bases, the J end lost 0 bases, and 16 bases lay between the germline ends. This CDR3 region has 16 residues. CDR1 is LNHDA and CDR2 is SQIVND in the germline V gene (reference sequence). In DNA, the CDR3 is TGTGCCAGTATGGAGGGCCAGTTCTATAGCAATCAGCCCCAGCATTTT. Residues: CASMEGQFYSNQPQHF.

The chain joins TRBV7-3 to TRBJ2-6; weak D call: TRBD1 (5 bases). Germline-derived CDR1 and CDR2 are SGHTA and FQGTGA. V lost 2 bases and J 2 bases, leaving 7 bases between the germline ends. CDR3 length: 15 residues. The CDR3 loop reads CASSLGRAGANVLTF. CDR3 DNA sequence: TGTGCCAGCAGCTTAGGCAGGGCTGGGGCCAACGTCCTGACTTTC.

The V call is TRBV15, the J call TRBJ1-3; TRBD1 might be the D (5 bases). The CDR3 sequence is 16 residues long. CDR1 and CDR2 from the germline V gene are LNHNV and YYDKDF (reference sequence). With 4 bases removed from V and 6 bases from J, the gap between germline ends came to 19 bases. The chain's CDR3 is CATSTTPRGGTNTIYF. In DNA form, the CDR3 reads TGTGCCACCAGCACTACCCCCCGGGGGGGGACAAACACCATATATTTT.

V usage is TRBV5-6 and J usage is TRBJ2-5, with D perhaps being TRBD1 or TRBD2 (6 bases each). Between the trimmed V and J ends, which lost 4 bases and 4 bases, there was a span of 17 bases. There are 15 residues in the CDR3. The germline V gene has CDR1 SGHDT and CDR2 YYEEEE. This chain's CDR3 is CASSPGFGGRETQYF. As DNA, the CDR3 is TGTGCCAGCAGCCCGGGTTTTGGGGGGCGAGAGACCCAGTACTTC.

This sequence joins TRBV27 and TRBJ1-1; weak D call: TRBD1 (5 bases). This CDR3 comprises 13 residues. The V end was cut by 5 bases, the J end by 3 bases, with 10 bases between. Looked up from germline, CDR1 is MNHEY and CDR2 is SMNVEV (reference sequence). Written as DNA, the CDR3 is TGTGCCAGCAGTCAAAGAGGGGACACTGAAGCTTTCTTT. Translation: CASSQRGDTEAFF.